The source of this T cell receptor (beta chain) is a study of glioma-infiltrating T cells. TCR alpha and beta CDR3 regions were amplified from RNA using iRepertoire nested multiplex PCR. TCRdb reprocessed the multiplex PCR reads with MiXCR, giving one entry per CDR3 protein. Of over 80,000 distinct CDR3 sequences listed, about 37% were seen once; the top ten hold around two fifths. CDR1 and CDR2 from the germline V gene are MNHEY and SVGAGI. The CDR3 consists of 16 residues. V was pared by 7 bases and J by 7 bases, with 11 bases of the junction left unmatched. Source material: glioma tissue, nonneoplastic brain tissue, or PBMCs (not recorded which). This clonotype originated in a human donor with low-grade glioma or glioblastoma, undergoing nonglioma brain surgery, or in good health (not recorded which). This sequence joins TRBV6-5 and TRBJ2-1, with 12 positions matching TRBD1. This CDR3 is CASNATGTGGYNEQFF. CDR3 in DNA: TGTGCCAGCAATGCTACCGGGACAGGGGGCTATAATGAGCAGTTCTTC.